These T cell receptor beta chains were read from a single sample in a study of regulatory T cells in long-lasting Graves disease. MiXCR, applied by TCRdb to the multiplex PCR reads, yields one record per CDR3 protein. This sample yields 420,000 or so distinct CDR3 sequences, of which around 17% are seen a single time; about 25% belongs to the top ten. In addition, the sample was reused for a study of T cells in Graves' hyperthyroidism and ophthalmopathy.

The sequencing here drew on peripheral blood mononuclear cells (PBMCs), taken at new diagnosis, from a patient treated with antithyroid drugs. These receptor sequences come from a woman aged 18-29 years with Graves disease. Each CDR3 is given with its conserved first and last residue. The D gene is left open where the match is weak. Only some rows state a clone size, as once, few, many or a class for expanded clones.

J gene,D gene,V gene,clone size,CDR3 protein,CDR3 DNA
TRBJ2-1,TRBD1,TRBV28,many,CASSDRDRVNNEQFF,TGTGCCAGCAGTGACCGGGACAGGGTAAATAATGAGCAGTTCTTC
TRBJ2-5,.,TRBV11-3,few,CASSLLPGRKETQYF,TGTGCCAGCAGCTTACTCCCGGGTCGTAAAGAGACCCAGTACTTC
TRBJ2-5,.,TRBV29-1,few,CSVDMAAIRETQYF,TGCAGCGTTGATATGGCGGCCATAAGGGAGACCCAGTACTTC
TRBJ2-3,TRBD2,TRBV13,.,CASSQGLAGASSTDTQYF,TGTGCCAGCAGCCAAGGACTAGCGGGAGCATCTAGCACAGATACGCAGTATTTT
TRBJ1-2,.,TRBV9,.,CARGAGTDYGYTF,TGTGCCAGGGGTGCCGGGACGGACTATGGCTACACCTTC
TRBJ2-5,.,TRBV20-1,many,CSAWVLVFGQETQYF,TGCAGTGCTTGGGTGCTAGTATTCGGGCAAGAGACCCAGTACTTC
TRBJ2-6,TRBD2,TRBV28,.,CASNLSGGSGANVLTF,TGTGCCAGCAACCTTTCGGGGGGCTCTGGGGCCAACGTCCTGACTTTC
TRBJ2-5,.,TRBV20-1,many,CSALGGKETQYF,TGCAGTGCTCTAGGGGGAAAAGAGACCCAGTACTTC
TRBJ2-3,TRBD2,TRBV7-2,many,CASSSRDYGDTQYF,TGTGCCAGCAGCAGCCGGGACTACGGAGATACGCAGTATTTT
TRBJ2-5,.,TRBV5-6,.,CASSLGGGAAETQYF,TGTGCCAGCAGCTTGGGTGGGGGAGCGGCAGAGACCCAGTACTTC
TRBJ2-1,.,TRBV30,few,CAWGPRGDPLSAIAIEQFF,TGTGCCTGGGGCCCCCGTGGGGATCCCCTGTCGGCTATCGCTATTGAGCAGTTCTTC
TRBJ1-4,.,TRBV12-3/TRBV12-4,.,CASSWGSGLVFF,TGTGCCAGCAGTTGGGGTTCCGGATTGGTGTTTTTT
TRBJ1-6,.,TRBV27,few,CATAVQWQPRSYNSPLHF,TGTGCCACCGCGGTTCAATGGCAGCCACGCTCCTATAATTCACCCCTCCACTTT
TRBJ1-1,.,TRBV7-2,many,CASSLGQLPNTEAFF,TGTGCCAGCAGCTTAGGACAGTTACCGAACACTGAAGCTTTCTTT
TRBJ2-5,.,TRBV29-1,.,CSVDGRPSRETQYF,TGCAGCGTTGATGGACGCCCGAGCAGAGAGACCCAGTACTTC
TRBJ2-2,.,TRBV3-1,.,CASSQDVGPTRLLREDTGELFF,TGTGCCAGCAGCCAAGATGTAGGGCCCACCAGATTGTTGCGGGAAGACACCGGGGAGCTGTTTTTT
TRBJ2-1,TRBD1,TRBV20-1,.,CSAWTGALNNEQFF,TGCAGTGCATGGACAGGCGCCTTAAACAATGAGCAGTTCTTC
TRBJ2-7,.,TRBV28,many,CASSRGYYEQYF,TGTGCCAGCTCGAGAGGGTACTACGAGCAGTACTTC
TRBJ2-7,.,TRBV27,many,CASSTPYEQYF,TGTGCCAGCAGCACGCCTTACGAGCAGTACTTC
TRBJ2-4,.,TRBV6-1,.,CASSQLGLENIQYF,TGTGCCAGCAGCCAACTAGGTTTGGAAAACATTCAGTACTTC
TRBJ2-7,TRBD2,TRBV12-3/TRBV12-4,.,CASSPGLAGFAAEQYF,TGTGCCAGCAGTCCGGGACTAGCGGGTTTCGCGGCCGAGCAGTACTTC
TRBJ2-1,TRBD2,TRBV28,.,CASRGGGLAGNEQFF,TGTGCCAGCAGGGGGGGGGGACTAGCGGGCAATGAGCAGTTCTTC
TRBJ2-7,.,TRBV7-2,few,CASSHSGVTSYEQYF,TGTGCCAGCAGCCATAGCGGAGTCACCTCCTACGAGCAGTACTTC
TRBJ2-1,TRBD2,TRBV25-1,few,CASSASRGALAGRVSSYNEQFF,TGTGCCAGCAGTGCCTCCCGAGGGGCCTTAGCGGGGAGGGTTAGCTCCTACAATGAGCAGTTCTTC
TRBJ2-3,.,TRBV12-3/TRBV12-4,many,CASSLTDTQYF,TGTGCCAGCAGCCTCACAGATACGCAGTATTTT
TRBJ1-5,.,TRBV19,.,CASRVLLGSNQPQHF,TGTGCCAGTAGAGTACTTCTAGGGAGCAATCAGCCCCAGCATTTT
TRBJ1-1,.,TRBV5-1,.,CASSLRQGSNTEAFF,TGCGCCAGCAGCTTGCGCCAGGGGAGTAACACTGAAGCTTTCTTT
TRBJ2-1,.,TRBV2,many,CASSPTGYGEQFF,TGTGCCAGCAGTCCAACAGGGTACGGTGAGCAGTTCTTC
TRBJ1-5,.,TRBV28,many,CASRHEEQGGWPQHF,TGTGCCAGCAGACACGAAGAACAAGGGGGTTGGCCCCAGCATTTT
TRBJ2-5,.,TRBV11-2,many,CASSLWAVQETQYF,TGTGCCAGCAGCTTATGGGCAGTACAAGAGACCCAGTACTTC
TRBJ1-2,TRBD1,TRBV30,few,CAWTLDRGDGYTF,TGTGCCTGGACCCTAGACAGGGGCGATGGCTACACCTTC
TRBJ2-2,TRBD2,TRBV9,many,CASTLAGNTGELFF,TGTGCCAGTACCCTAGCGGGAAACACCGGGGAGCTGTTTTTT
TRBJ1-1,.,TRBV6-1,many,CASETGTEAFF,TGTGCCAGCGAAACTGGGACTGAAGCTTTCTTT
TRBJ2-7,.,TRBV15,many,CATSRDRTATYEQYF,TGTGCCACCAGCAGAGATAGGACGGCTACCTACGAGCAGTACTTC
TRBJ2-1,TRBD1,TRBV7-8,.,CASSLADRVSHEQFF,TGTGCCAGCAGCTTAGCGGACAGGGTTTCCCATGAGCAGTTCTTC
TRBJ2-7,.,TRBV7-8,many,CASSLGAGAGGYEQYF,TGTGCCAGCAGCTTAGGAGCCGGGGCCGGAGGCTACGAGCAGTACTTC
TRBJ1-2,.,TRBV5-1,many,CASSLEGDYGYTF,TGCGCCAGCAGCTTGGAGGGCGACTATGGCTACACCTTC
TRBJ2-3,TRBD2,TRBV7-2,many,CASRQTSGRPGSDTQYF,TGTGCCAGCAGACAGACTAGCGGGAGGCCGGGCTCAGATACGCAGTATTTT
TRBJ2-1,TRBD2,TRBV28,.,CASSLSKASGRNEQFF,TGTGCCAGCAGTTTATCGAAGGCTAGCGGGAGAAATGAGCAGTTCTTC
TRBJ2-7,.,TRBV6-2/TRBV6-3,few,CASQNGVLVYEQYF,TGTGCCAGCCAAAATGGGGTTCTGGTCTACGAGCAGTACTTC